These 27 T cell receptor beta chains came from one sample sequenced in a study of blood T cell repertoires in COVID-19. The repertoire was sequenced with immunoSEQ multiplex PCR; TCRdb's copy has only in-frame clones and lacks some. The sample records fewer than 300,000 clones, 60% to 75% being singletons. The sample taken for sequencing was peripheral blood. Source of these receptors: a woman aged 80 or older with acute or convalescent COVID-19.

This clone was found once. V usage is TRBV19 and J usage is TRBJ1-5; maybe TRBD1 (5 bases). With 5 bases removed from V and 1 base from J, the gap between germline ends came to 18 bases. CDR3 length equals 17 residues. CDR1 is LNHDA and CDR2 is SQIVND in the germline V gene (reference sequence). CDR3 sequence: CASSPLQGLRSNQPQHF. The CDR3 coding sequence is TGTGCCAGTAGTCCCCTTCAGGGTTTGAGAAGCAATCAGCCCCAGCATTTT.

The chain has TRBV5-1 and TRBJ1-1; D gene uncertain. The CDR3 has 13 residues. Germline CDR1 and CDR2: SGHRS and YFSETQ. V was trimmed by 2 bases and J by 6 bases, leaving 11 bases between them. CDR3 in amino acids: CASSFREESEAFF. The CDR3 coding sequence is TGCGCCAGCAGCTTTCGTGAGGAGTCTGAAGCTTTCTTT.

This clone was seen a handful of times. The V and J genes are TRBV19 and TRBJ1-6; D not certain. CDR3 length: 18 amino acids. Trimming left V 7 bases short and J 7 bases short, with 26 bases between. Germline V CDR1 and CDR2: LNHDA, SQIVND (reference sequence). CDR3 region: CASTAFAGAATKNSPLHF. In DNA, the CDR3 is TGTGCCAGTACGGCCTTTGCAGGTGCAGCCACCAAAAATTCACCCCTCCACTTT.

The chain uses TRBV14 and TRBJ1-3; D remains unclear. This CDR3 has 16 amino acids. The V gene's germline CDR1 is SGHDN and CDR2 FVKESK. Trimming took 1 base from V and 2 from J, leaving 12 bases between them. This CDR3 reads CASSQVGGLPGNTIYF. CDR3 sequence (DNA): TGTGCCAGCAGCCAAGTAGGCGGATTGCCTGGAAACACCATATATTTT.

This clone was seen once. This chain links TRBV5-6 with TRBJ2-7; 8 bases map to TRBD2. The CDR3 contains 15 residues. Losses at the gene ends were 1 base for V and 3 bases for J; bases not matched to a gene: 6. CDR1 and CDR2 from the germline V gene are SGHDT and YYEEEE. CDR3 coding DNA: TGTGCCAGCAGCTTGATCAGCGGGAGAAGCTACGAGCAGTACTTC. Protein product: CASSLISGRSYEQYF.

This chain uses TRBV7-9 with TRBJ2-3; the match to TRBD1 covers 7 bases. Germline V gene sequence: CDR1 SEHNR, CDR2 FQNEAQ (reference sequence). The ends lost 6 bases at V and 2 bases at J; junction bases unmatched: 14. The CDR3 runs 17 residues. The CDR3 loop reads CASSLHRRQGVTDTQYF. The CDR3 nucleotides are TGTGCCAGCAGTTTACACCGTCGACAGGGAGTCACAGATACGCAGTATTTT.

The V gene is TRBV6-1, the J gene TRBJ1-1; D not certain. The CDR3 has 15 residues. Per germline, CDR1 MNHNS and CDR2 SASEGT. Deletions cut 1 base from V and 0 bases from J, with 9 bases between. The CDR3 region has the DNA TGTGCCAGCAGTGAAGGGTGGCGGATGAACACTGAAGCTTTCTTT. Protein sequence: CASSEGWRMNTEAFF.

CDR3: CASGHEYGYTF. The CDR3 bases are TGTGCCAGCGGCCACGAATATGGCTACACCTTC. The rearrangement joins TRBV2 to TRBJ1-2, with unresolved D. CDR3 length: 11 residues. Germline CDR1 reads SNHLY; CDR2 reads FYNNEI. V was clipped by 8 bases and J by 5 bases, with 9 bases between them.

The V call is TRBV18, the J call TRBJ1-5; perhaps TRBD1 as D (5 bases). CDR3 size: 15 residues. V was clipped by 4 bases and J by 2 bases, with 12 bases between them. Per germline, CDR1 KGHSH and CDR2 LQKENI. For the CDR3, the DNA is TGTGCCAGCTCACAGGAACAGGTTCGCAATCAGCCCCAGCATTTT. This translates into CASSQEQVRNQPQHF.

The V gene is TRBV24-1, the J gene TRBJ1-6; 7 bases line up with TRBD1. Germline trimming cut 1 base from V and 5 bases from J; bases unmatched to any gene: 10. This CDR3 region has 18 residues. Germline V gene sequence: CDR1 KGHDR, CDR2 SFDVKD. The CDR3 loop reads CATSDLSPHRGNNSPLHF. The CDR3 DNA follows: TGTGCCACCAGTGATTTATCCCCCCACAGGGGAAATAATTCACCCCTCCACTTT.

The chain employs TRBV18 and TRBJ2-7; 10 positions match TRBD1. The trim removed 0 bases at V and 6 bases at J, leaving 2 bases unmatched. The CDR3 has 14 residues. CDR1 KGHSH and CDR2 LQKENI come from the germline V gene. This chain's CDR3 is CASSPPGDRGEQYF. CDR3 nucleotides: TGTGCCAGCTCACCACCGGGGGACAGGGGCGAGCAGTACTTC.

This chain connects TRBV5-1 to TRBJ1-1; 8 bases are a match to TRBD1. The V segment lost 3 bases and the J segment 5 bases; nucleotides outside the gene matches: 9. Germline V gene sequence: CDR1 SGHRS, CDR2 YFSETQ. This CDR3 region has 15 residues. The CDR3 loop reads CASSSGQGRSTEAFF. CDR3 nucleotide sequence: TGCGCCAGCAGCTCAGGACAGGGAAGAAGTACTGAAGCTTTCTTT.

This clone was observed a handful of times. The chain combines TRBV30 with TRBJ1-1; the D is unclear. CDR3 length: 11 amino acids. Deletions cut 3 bases from V and 6 bases from J, with 8 bases between. Germline CDR1 GTSNPN, CDR2 SVGIG (reference sequence). CDR3 bases: TGTGCCTGGAGGAGCCCCTCTGAAGCTTTCTTT. This encodes CAWRSPSEAFF.

The chain combines TRBV10-3 with TRBJ2-7; 8 bases fit TRBD1. This CDR3 region has 14 residues. Germline assignment: CDR1 ENHRY and CDR2 SYGVKD. Trimming cost V 6 bases and J 2 bases; bases outside gene matches: 6. The CDR3 nucleotides are TGTGCCATCAGCAGTCAACAGGGGGCCTACGAGCAGTACTTC. Residues: CAISSQQGAYEQYF.

V is TRBV5-6 and J is TRBJ1-5; D possibly corresponds to TRBD1 (5 bases). Germline V gene lookup returns CDR1 SGHDT and CDR2 YYEEEE. This CDR3 has 15 amino acids. Trimming shortened V by 2 bases and J by 2 bases, and 11 bases separated the two germline ends. The CDR3 DNA is TGTGCCAGCAGCTTACAACAGGTTGGCAATCAGCCCCAGCATTTT. It specifies CASSLQQVGNQPQHF.

The rearrangement uses TRBV4-2 and TRBJ1-5, with TRBD1 matching over 7 bases. With V trimmed by 0 bases and J by 4 bases, 3 bases remained unmatched. CDR1 is LGHNA, CDR2 YNFKEQ, per germline. The CDR3 has 15 residues. CDR3 nucleotides: TGTGCCAGCAGCCAAGATTGGGGACAGAATCAGCCCCAGCATTTT. This codes for CASSQDWGQNQPQHF.

The J gene is TRBJ1-1, the V gene TRBV6-5; a weak D match, TRBD1 (6 bases). CDR1 is MNHEY, CDR2 SVGAGI, per germline. The CDR3 is made up of 15 amino acids. Deletions cut 7 bases from V and 2 bases from J, with 17 bases between. This chain's CDR3 is CASIFAYRVNTEAFF. The CDR3 nucleotides are TGTGCCAGCATTTTCGCATACAGGGTTAACACTGAAGCTTTCTTT.

This clone was picked up one time. The chain carries TRBV7-6 and TRBJ1-5; D unresolved. Between the trimmed V and J ends, which lost 5 bases and 5 bases, there was a span of 16 bases. The CDR3 covers 15 residues. From germline, CDR1 is SGHVS and CDR2 FNYEAQ. The CDR3 region is CASSPTLHGDQPQHF. CDR3 in DNA: TGTGCCAGCAGCCCTACCCTACATGGAGATCAGCCCCAGCATTTT.

The chain joins TRBV6-5 to TRBJ1-2; TRBD1 agrees at 9 bases. The ends lost 7 bases at V and 5 bases at J; junction bases unmatched: 8. The CDR3 consists of 14 residues. Germline assignment: CDR1 MNHEY and CDR2 SVGAGI. The CDR3 bases are TGTGCCAGCACCTTGGACAGGGGAGGTTATGGCTACACCTTC. This codes for CASTLDRGGYGYTF.

CDR3 coding DNA: TGCGCCAGCAGCTCTCCGGGACTAGCGGGGTCTAGCTCCTACAATGAGCAGTTCTTC. Its translation: CASSSPGLAGSSSYNEQFF. The chain joins TRBV5-1 to TRBJ2-1; 13 bases map to TRBD2. Trimming took 3 bases from V and 0 from J; bases not matched to a gene: 9. CDR1 and CDR2 (germline): SGHRS, YFSETQ. There are 19 residues in the CDR3.

The rearrangement joins TRBV5-4 to TRBJ2-7; 7 bases match TRBD1. This CDR3 region has 14 residues. V dropped 2 bases and J dropped 3; count of bases not matched to a gene: 5. Germline lookup yields CDR1 SGHNT and CDR2 YYREEE (reference sequence). The CDR3 spells CASSFGQADYEQYF. The CDR3 DNA reads as TGTGCCAGCAGCTTCGGACAGGCGGACTACGAGCAGTACTTC.

This rearrangement joins TRBV6-5 to TRBJ2-7, with D possibly TRBD1 on 5 matching bases. Germline lookup yields CDR1 MNHEY and CDR2 SVGAGI. Trimming took off 2 bases at V and 2 bases at J, with 10 bases between the two ends. The CDR3 totals 14 residues. Here the CDR3 DNA reads TGTGCCAGCAGTTACAGGGGTCCACCCTACGAGCAGTACTTC. Translating it yields CASSYRGPPYEQYF.

This rearrangement joins TRBV4-3 to TRBJ2-7; no definite D call. CDR1 LGHNA and CDR2 YSLEER come from the germline V gene. The CDR3 covers 15 residues. V dropped 1 base and J dropped 2 bases, with 12 bases sitting between them. CDR3 in DNA: TGCGCCAGCAGCCAAGCGGCGCAGGCAGCCTACGAGCAGTACTTC. Amino acid sequence: CASSQAAQAAYEQYF.

The chain employs TRBV9 and TRBJ2-7; 11 bases map to TRBD2. J gave up 0 bases and V 3 bases, and 8 bases lay outside the gene matches. The CDR3 loop spans 17 amino acids. Germline lookup yields CDR1 SGDLS and CDR2 YYNGEE. For the CDR3, the DNA is TGTGCCAGCAGCGCAACCGCCGGGACTAGCGGCTCCTACGAGCAGTACTTC. Encoded protein: CASSATAGTSGSYEQYF. The complete variable domain, with remaining parts taken from reference TRBV9 and TRBJ2-7, reads DSGVTQTPKHLITATGQRVTLRCSPRSGDLSVYWYQQSLDQGLQFLIQYYNGEERAKGNILERFSAQQFPDLHSELNLSSLELGDSALYFCASSATAGTSGSYEQYFGPGTRLTVT.

The chain combines TRBV19 with TRBJ2-7, with D maybe TRBD2 (6 bases). V lost 3 bases and J lost 7, with 25 bases in between. This CDR3 is built from 17 residues. The germline CDR1 and CDR2 sequences are LNHDA and SQIVND (reference sequence). CDR3 region: CASSMRGGPAVSREQYF. In DNA form, the CDR3 reads TGTGCCAGTAGTATGAGGGGAGGACCGGCTGTCTCGCGGGAGCAGTACTTC.

V and J are TRBV10-3 and TRBJ1-2; tentative D call: TRBD1 (5 bases). The CDR3 totals 14 residues. V shed 8 bases and J shed 6 bases, with 19 bases lying between them. Germline CDR1 and CDR2: ENHRY and SYGVKD. This chain's CDR3 is CAIALGREDNGYTF. In nucleotides, the CDR3 is TGTGCCATCGCCCTCGGCAGGGAAGACAATGGCTACACCTTC.

This clone occurred a few times. The chain uses TRBV5-1 and TRBJ2-7, with TRBD1 as a possible D gene (5 bases). Trimming shortened V by 4 bases and J by 5 bases, and 13 bases separated the two germline ends. Germline V gene sequence: CDR1 SGHRS, CDR2 YFSETQ. This CDR3 comprises 13 residues. DNA for the CDR3: TGCGCCAGCAGCCCCAAAGGGGTCCACGAGCAGTACTTC. It encodes CASSPKGVHEQYF.